This TCR beta chain was recorded in a study of T cells after yellow fever vaccination (dated by TCRdb to about 2019). General notes on the study: Libraries from fractions with low cell numbers were prepared with the SMART-Seq v4 Ultra Low Input RNA kit. Blood was drawn at multiple timepoints before and after primary and secondary immunization, with bulk PBMC replicates and cell subsets isolated. Two healthy male donors made up the cohort, one aged 18 to 30 years and the other aged 30 to 40 years. To follow T-cell clones before and after both primary and booster YFV17D yellow fever vaccination, bulk TCR alpha and beta repertoires underwent longitudinal sequencing. The investigation overall reported the following: The secondary T-cell response was found to be weaker but faster than the primary response, with a peak reached on day 5 rather than on day 15. Because the study included only two donors, the extent to which the findings can be generalized is limited. After the booster, most clones that had expanded after primary vaccination were detected again (approximately 97% of CD4 and roughly 86% of CD8), suggesting broad maintenance of memory. Computational filtering was required because FACS-sorted repertoires could contain abundant contaminating clonotypes from the bulk population. A small share of clonotypes was detected in both CD4 and CD8 compartments, with the overlap likely arising from convergent recombination.

This clonotype turned up a few times. Which antigen it targets is not known. No base qualities exist here, and no much larger clone lies one base off it. TCRdb lists the instrument as Illumina NovaSeq 6000. TCR cDNA was synthesized by 5'RACE template switching, which introduced a universal primer site and unique molecular identifiers. cDNA synthesis was primed from both the TCR alpha and TCR beta constant segments. Library amplification involved two PCR steps, and the second step added sample barcodes and sequencing adapters. Sequencing of the libraries was done on either Illumina HiSeq 2500 (2x100 bp) or NovaSeq (2x150 bp). Processing in the source paper ran as follows. MIGEC handled demultiplexing of reads and collapsing into UMI consensus sequences, while MiXCR performed V(D)J alignment. Vaccine-responding clonotypes were defined with edgeR using replicate PBMC samples, requiring FDR below 0.01 and a log2 fold change above 5 up to day 15. CD4 or CD8 identity was assigned to each bulk clonotype according to whether the clonotype was present at higher abundance in the sequenced CD4 repertoire or the sequenced CD8 repertoire. Using fastp trimming at Q25 and MiXCR clonotype assembly, TCRdb reanalyzed the public sequencing data and kept in-frame beta chains. Entries that share a CDR3 protein sequence are merged under the most common genes and DNA. The V and J calls shown here were made by TCRdb, not taken from the authors' results. A total of some 120,000 distinct CDR3 sequences appear in this sample, approximately 8.4% of them only once. The leading ten clones occupy almost 40% of the sample.

Explained via the paper, the treatment or condition label denotes: live attenuated yellow fever vaccine strain. PBMCs were isolated from peripheral blood using a standard Ficoll-Paque protocol. CD4 and CD8 T-cell fractions were isolated with Dynabeads CD4 and CD8 positive selection kits. TriZol was used to extract RNA from bulk PBMCs, from CD4 and CD8 fractions, and from dextramer-positive and dextramer-negative fractions. CDR1 and CDR2, looked up from the germline V gene, are SGHAT and FQNNGV. The junction shows trimming of 3 bases on V and 0 bases on J, plus 11 bases between the germline ends. Including the terminal cysteine and phenylalanine, the CDR3 comprises 15 residues. The only DNA kept is the CDR3, 45 bases in frame from the first base.

The specimen comprised CD8+ T cells sorted from PBMCs, sampled on the day of the yellow fever booster vaccination. This sequence originates from a man younger than 35 who received the YFV17D yellow fever vaccine. This chain joins TRBV11-2 to TRBJ1-2; the D gene is unclear. The nucleotide sequence reads as follows: TGTGCCAGCAGCTTCACGGCTGGAGCTAACTATGGCTACACCTTC. Its protein is CASSFTAGANYGYTF.